A selection of T cell receptor beta chains follows, all from one sample in a study of vaccination effects on CD4 cells after COVID-19. Assay: immunoSEQ multiplex PCR; the TCRdb copy retains only in-frame clones and omits some. The table shows tens of thousands of clones, with 70% to 85% occurring only once. What these receptors recognize is not known. This sample comprised CD4+ T cells from PBMCs cultured without peptide, obtained before COVID-19 vaccination. Source of these receptors: a human donor who had a prior SARS-CoV-2 infection. Both conserved end residues are part of each CDR3. A D gene is named only where the DNA matches it firmly. Clone size is given for some rows only: seen once, a few or many times, or a class if the clone is expanded.

abundance: -; d_gene: TRBD2; j_gene: TRBJ2-3; v_gene: TRBV15; CDR3aa: CATSSFSGGVSDTQYF; CDR3nt: TGTGCCACCAGCAGCTTCAGCGGGGGGGTGTCAGATACGCAGTATTTT
abundance: -; d_gene: TRBD1; j_gene: TRBJ2-5; v_gene: TRBV25-1; CDR3aa: CASSELTGRETQYF; CDR3nt: TGTGCCAGCAGTGAATTGACAGGGAGAGAGACCCAGTACTTC
abundance: -; d_gene: TRBD1; j_gene: TRBJ1-4; v_gene: TRBV5-4; CDR3aa: CASSSGTGDEKLFF; CDR3nt: TGTGCCAGCAGTTCCGGGACAGGGGATGAAAAACTGTTTTTT
abundance: -; d_gene: -; j_gene: TRBJ1-2; v_gene: TRBV19; CDR3aa: CASSPGRSGGYGYTF; CDR3nt: TGTGCCAGTAGTCCCGGACGTTCCGGCGGCTATGGCTACACCTTC
abundance: -; d_gene: -; j_gene: TRBJ2-7; v_gene: TRBV11-3; CDR3aa: CASSLDRYEQYF; CDR3nt: TGTGCCAGCAGCTTAGATCGGTACGAGCAGTACTTC
abundance: once; d_gene: -; j_gene: TRBJ2-5; v_gene: TRBV6-1; CDR3aa: CASSEGGLGETQYF; CDR3nt: TGTGCCAGCAGTGAAGGGGGGCTGGGCGAGACCCAGTACTTC
abundance: once; d_gene: -; j_gene: TRBJ1-5; v_gene: TRBV19; CDR3aa: CASRETTMSNQPQHF; CDR3nt: TGTGCCAGTCGGGAGACGACCATGAGCAATCAGCCCCAGCATTTT
abundance: -; d_gene: -; j_gene: TRBJ1-1; v_gene: TRBV18; CDR3aa: CASSPTGDILNTEAFF; CDR3nt: TGTGCCAGCTCACCAACCGGGGACATATTGAACACTGAAGCTTTCTTT
abundance: -; d_gene: -; j_gene: TRBJ1-2; v_gene: TRBV7-2; CDR3aa: CASSFFIEVSRNGYTF; CDR3nt: TGTGCCAGCAGCTTCTTTATCGAGGTCTCGAGGAATGGCTACACCTTC
abundance: once; d_gene: -; j_gene: TRBJ2-7; v_gene: TRBV5-4; CDR3aa: CASSKRTEYLYEQYF; CDR3nt: TGTGCCAGCAGCAAGCGGACAGAATATCTTTACGAGCAGTACTTC
abundance: -; d_gene: -; j_gene: TRBJ1-3; v_gene: TRBV20-1; CDR3aa: CSASSLKNSGNTIYF; CDR3nt: TGCAGTGCTAGTTCTCTGAAGAACTCTGGAAACACCATATATTTT
abundance: -; d_gene: -; j_gene: TRBJ2-7; v_gene: TRBV28; CDR3aa: CASLGGVPSEQYF; CDR3nt: TGTGCCAGCCTAGGGGGGGTCCCTTCCGAGCAGTACTTC
abundance: -; d_gene: TRBD2; j_gene: TRBJ2-3; v_gene: TRBV6-2/TRBV6-3; CDR3aa: CASSSLVGTSGDTQYF; CDR3nt: TGTGCCAGCAGTTCCCTTGTTGGGACTAGCGGGGATACGCAGTATTTT
abundance: once; d_gene: -; j_gene: TRBJ2-1; v_gene: TRBV6-1; CDR3aa: CASSQGHHSYNEQFF; CDR3nt: TGTGCCAGCAGTCAGGGACACCACTCCTACAATGAGCAGTTCTTC
abundance: -; d_gene: -; j_gene: TRBJ1-4; v_gene: TRBV19; CDR3aa: CASSHGREATEKLFF; CDR3nt: TGTGCCAGTAGTCATGGGCGTGAAGCAACTGAAAAACTGTTTTTT
abundance: -; d_gene: -; j_gene: TRBJ1-2; v_gene: TRBV24-1; CDR3aa: CATSEDSYGYTF; CDR3nt: TGTGCCACCAGTGAGGACTCCTATGGCTACACCTTC
abundance: -; d_gene: -; j_gene: TRBJ2-7; v_gene: TRBV5-1; CDR3aa: CASSHAGEVGREQYF; CDR3nt: TGCGCCAGCAGCCACGCAGGGGAGGTAGGGCGCGAGCAGTACTTC
abundance: few; d_gene: TRBD2; j_gene: TRBJ2-7; v_gene: TRBV6-2/TRBV6-3; CDR3aa: CASSRQFLAVGGEQYF; CDR3nt: TGTGCCAGCAGCCGACAGTTTCTAGCGGTTGGAGGCGAGCAGTACTTC
abundance: -; d_gene: TRBD2; j_gene: TRBJ2-7; v_gene: TRBV11-2; CDR3aa: CASSLGRLTPSVYEQYF; CDR3nt: TGTGCCAGCAGCCTCGGGAGGCTAACCCCCTCAGTCTACGAGCAGTACTTC
abundance: -; d_gene: TRBD2; j_gene: TRBJ2-3; v_gene: TRBV4-1; CDR3aa: CASSPRGGSRVADTQYF; CDR3nt: TGCGCCAGCAGCCCTCGCGGGGGGTCACGGGTGGCAGATACGCAGTATTTT
abundance: -; d_gene: -; j_gene: TRBJ1-5; v_gene: TRBV25-1; CDR3aa: CASADSRTPFSNQPQHF; CDR3nt: TGTGCCAGCGCCGACTCCCGGACACCCTTTAGCAATCAGCCCCAGCATTTT
abundance: -; d_gene: TRBD1; j_gene: TRBJ2-1; v_gene: TRBV6-6; CDR3aa: CASSYPSTGRDEQFF; CDR3nt: TGTGCCAGCAGTTACCCATCGACAGGGCGGGATGAGCAGTTCTTC
abundance: many; d_gene: TRBD1; j_gene: TRBJ2-5; v_gene: TRBV9; CDR3aa: CASSAGVKTGAGTQYF; CDR3nt: TGTGCCAGCAGCGCGGGGGTTAAGACAGGGGCGGGGACCCAGTACTTC
abundance: -; d_gene: -; j_gene: TRBJ2-7; v_gene: TRBV12-5; CDR3aa: CASGRTAAVAYEQYF; CDR3nt: TGTGCTAGTGGGCGAACAGCGGCTGTGGCCTACGAGCAGTACTTC
abundance: -; d_gene: -; j_gene: TRBJ1-1; v_gene: TRBV5-8; CDR3aa: CASSYDPYRGGDTEAFF; CDR3nt: TGTGCCAGCAGCTACGATCCGTATAGGGGAGGTGACACTGAAGCTTTCTTT
abundance: few; d_gene: -; j_gene: TRBJ2-7; v_gene: TRBV7-2; CDR3aa: CASSLGDGPYEQYF; CDR3nt: TGTGCCAGCAGCTTAGGGGACGGACCATACGAGCAGTACTTC